The 25 T cell receptor beta chains listed next were all sequenced from one sample in a study of T-cell reconstitution after alpha-beta-depleted transplantation in children. Preparing the TCRbeta library involved the use of unique molecular identifiers. TCRdb fed the PCR reads into MiXCR, producing one record per CDR3 protein. The sample records 500,000 to 600,000 distinct CDR3 sequences, 25% to 30% being singletons. Sample: PBMCs, taken before TCRalphabeta/CD19-depleted stem cell transplant. Receptors were obtained from a boy under two years old with Wiskott-Aldrich syndrome, due to receive a stem cell transplant.

The chain couples TRBV5-1 to TRBJ2-1, with D possibly TRBD2 on 6 matching bases. The CDR3 totals 15 residues. Germline lookup yields CDR1 SGHRS and CDR2 YFSETQ. V lost 2 bases to trimming and J lost 5 bases, with 14 bases between them. The CDR3 DNA sequence: TGCGCCAGCAGCTTAACGGGAGAGGACCACAATGAGCAGTTCTTC. Amino acids: CASSLTGEDHNEQFF.

This chain links TRBV10-3 with TRBJ2-3, with unresolved D. The V gene lost 0 bases and the J gene lost 2 bases, with 3 bases spanning the gap. CDR1 ENHRY and CDR2 SYGVKD come from the germline V gene. The CDR3 is 13 residues long. This CDR3 is CAISESLTDTQYF. The CDR3 DNA reads TGTGCCATCAGTGAGTCCCTCACAGATACGCAGTATTTT.

This clonotype was found many times. One junction end does not reproduce the germline sequence, and a read error may be involved. The genes are TRBV12-3 or TRBV12-4 and TRBJ2-7; weak D call: TRBD1 (6 bases). The CDR3 is made up of 13 amino acids. CDR3 nucleotides: TGCGCCAGCAGCTTGCAGGGGCGGTACGAGCAGTACTTC. Translation: CASSLQGRYEQYF.

The genes are TRBV5-4 and TRBJ2-1; 8 bases fit TRBD1. CDR3 length: 16 amino acids. Germline lookup yields CDR1 SGHNT and CDR2 YYREEE (reference sequence). V lost 4 bases and J lost 8; bases outside the gene matches: 14. CDR3 nucleotide sequence: TGTGCCAGCAGCACCGACCTCTTCGGGACAGGAGATGAGCAGTTCTTC. Translating gives CASSTDLFGTGDEQFF.

CDR3 amino acids: CSARDTLQETQYF. The CDR3 nucleotides are TGCAGTGCTAGAGATACACTCCAAGAGACCCAGTACTTC. The rearrangement uses TRBV20-1 and TRBJ2-5; D unresolved. Per the germline V gene, CDR1 is DFQATT and CDR2 is SNEGSKA (reference sequence). The CDR3 has 13 residues. V shed 0 bases and J shed 1 base, with 6 bases lying between them.

This clonotype was counted a few times. The chain combines TRBV11-1 with TRBJ2-5; unclear D gene. Between the trimmed V and J ends, which lost 2 bases and 0 bases, there was a span of 7 bases. CDR3 length: 14 residues. Germline lookup yields CDR1 SGHAT and CDR2 FQDESV (reference sequence). The CDR3 sequence is CASSLTLNQETQYF. The CDR3 bases are TGTGCCAGCAGCTTAACCTTAAACCAAGAGACCCAGTACTTC.

The V and J genes are TRBV7-2 and TRBJ2-3, with D perhaps matching TRBD2 (6 bases). The CDR3 is 14 amino acids. CDR1 is SGHTA and CDR2 is FQGNSA in the germline V gene. Trimming left V 2 bases short and J 7 bases short, with 13 bases between. CDR3 nucleotides: TGTGCCAGCAGCTTAAGGGGACTTGGGAATACGCAGTATTTT. Amino acid sequence: CASSLRGLGNTQYF.

CDR3 loop: CASSLVGSSMNTEAFF. CDR3 DNA sequence: TGCGCCAGCAGCTTGGTTGGCAGCTCGATGAACACTGAAGCTTTCTTT. V and J are TRBV5-1 and TRBJ1-1; D uncertain. CDR3 size: 16 residues. V was cut by 0 bases and J by 0 bases, with 12 bases left in between. Looked up from germline, CDR1 is SGHRS and CDR2 is YFSETQ.

The rearrangement uses TRBV5-4 and TRBJ2-1; 8 bases are shared with TRBD1. The CDR3 sequence is 15 residues long. The trim removed 3 bases at V and 5 bases at J, leaving 7 bases unmatched. Germline V gives CDR1 SGHNT, CDR2 YYREEE (reference sequence). The CDR3 bases are TGTGCCAGCAGCTCCAGGACAGGGCCTAACAATGAGCAGTTCTTC. As protein: CASSSRTGPNNEQFF.

This clonotype showed up just a few times. The chain couples TRBV7-9 to TRBJ1-2; D is unresolved. The V gene lost 5 bases and the J gene lost 4 bases, with 11 bases spanning the gap. The germline CDR1 and CDR2 sequences are SEHNR and FQNEAQ (reference sequence). This CDR3 region has 13 residues. CDR3 protein: CASSPSYFYGYTF. As DNA, the CDR3 is TGTGCCAGCAGCCCCTCCTATTTCTATGGCTACACCTTC.

The V call is TRBV7-3, the J call TRBJ2-1; no definite D call. The CDR3 runs to 13 residues. Per germline, CDR1 SGHTA and CDR2 FQGTGA. V lost 1 base to trimming and J lost 10 bases, with 11 bases between them. The CDR3 nucleotides are TGTGCCAGCAGCTTAAGGGGTGGGCTGGAGCAGTTCTTC. Protein sequence: CASSLRGGLEQFF. Combining the CDR3 with reference TRBV7-3 and TRBJ2-1 gives the whole variable domain GAGVSQTPSNKVTEKGKYVELRCDPISGHTALYWYRQSLGQGPEFLIYFQGTGAADDSGLPNDRFFAVRPEGSVSTLKIQRTERGDSAVYLCASSLRGGLEQFFGPGTRLTVL.

As to this clonotype: At one end, the junction sequence differs from germline, possibly due to a read error. This chain uses TRBV5-1 with TRBJ2-3; D may be TRBD1 (5 bases). The germline V gene has CDR1 SGHRS and CDR2 YFSETQ. This CDR3 comprises 13 residues. The CDR3 DNA is TGCGCCGGCAGCTTGCAGGGATTAGATACGCAGTATTTT. As protein: CAGSLQGLDTQYF.

This clonotype occurred a few times. This chain joins TRBV12-3 or TRBV12-4 and TRBJ2-7; D is tentatively TRBD1 or TRBD2 (5 bases each). The CDR3 runs to 14 residues. The germline V and J ends were trimmed by 5 bases and 1 base, with 12 bases remaining between them. CDR3 in amino acids: CASSRGPESYEQYF. The CDR3 DNA reads TGTGCCAGCAGTCGGGGCCCTGAATCCTACGAGCAGTACTTC.

The chain joins TRBV28 to TRBJ1-1; 9 bases match TRBD1. Germline V lookup: CDR1 MDHEN, CDR2 SYDVKM. The trim removed 8 bases at V and 2 bases at J, leaving 6 bases unmatched. The CDR3 contains 14 residues. The CDR3 sequence: CASAGQGVNTEAFF. Here the CDR3 DNA reads TGTGCCAGCGCGGGACAGGGTGTAAACACTGAAGCTTTCTTT. Combining the CDR3 with reference TRBV28 and TRBJ1-1 gives the whole variable domain DVKVTQSSRYLVKRTGEKVFLECVQDMDHENMFWYRQDPGLGLRLIYFSYDVKMKEKGDIPEGYSVSREKKERFSLILESASTNQTSMYLCASAGQGVNTEAFFGQGTRLTVV.

This clonotype was seen a few times. The chain's CDR3 is CASSFRRETTEAFF. CDR3 coding DNA: TGCGCCAGCAGCTTTAGACGGGAGACGACTGAAGCTTTCTTT. This chain uses TRBV5-1 with TRBJ1-1; D is uncertain. Germline values: CDR1 SGHRS, CDR2 YFSETQ. This CDR3 is 14 amino acids long. Trimming pared 2 bases from V and 5 bases from J, leaving 13 bases between.

The V call is TRBV6-2 or TRBV6-3, the J call TRBJ1-5, with 8 bases lining up with TRBD1. Trimming cost V 6 bases and J 2 bases; bases outside gene matches: 15. The length of the CDR3 is 18 residues. Germline CDR1 reads MNHEY; CDR2 reads SVGEGT. The CDR3 is CASSLGEAGGLGNQPQHF. The CDR3 bases are TGTGCCAGCAGCCTCGGGGAGGCAGGGGGCTTAGGCAATCAGCCCCAGCATTTT.

This clonotype showed up just a few times. The J gene is TRBJ2-6, the V gene TRBV7-3; D is possibly TRBD2 (5 bases). The length of the CDR3 is 16 residues. Trimming cost V 2 bases and J 3 bases, with 11 bases left between them. Germline V gives CDR1 SGHTA, CDR2 FQGTGA. As DNA, the CDR3 is TGTGCCAGCAGCTTATCCGGGGAACTTGGGGCCAACGTCCTGACTTTC. Translation: CASSLSGELGANVLTF.

The J gene is TRBJ2-5, the V gene TRBV3-1; 9 nucleotides line up with TRBD2. V shed 0 bases and J 4 bases; nucleotides not matched to a gene: 6. The CDR3 loop spans 16 amino acids. Germline V gene lookup returns CDR1 LGHDT and CDR2 YNNKEL (reference sequence). This CDR3 is CASSQDIAGAGETQYF. In DNA, the CDR3 is TGTGCCAGCAGCCAAGATATAGCGGGAGCGGGAGAGACCCAGTACTTC.

Here the CDR3 DNA reads TGCGCCAGCAGCTTGTGGGCGGGAGGGCCTTCCTACAATGAGCAGTTCTTC. This codes for CASSLWAGGPSYNEQFF. The V gene is TRBV5-1, the J gene TRBJ2-1; 9 bases match TRBD2. The CDR3 sequence is 17 residues long. The J segment lost 1 base and the V segment lost 1 base, leaving 6 bases of the junction unmatched. CDR1 is SGHRS and CDR2 is YFSETQ in the germline V gene.

This clonotype was recorded a few times. The J gene is TRBJ2-1, the V gene TRBV20-1, with TRBD2 identical over 15 bases. Germline V gene data show CDR1 as DFQATT and CDR2 as SNEGSKA (reference sequence). Trimming at V came to 0 bases and at J to 9 bases, leaving 6 bases not matched to a gene. The CDR3 is 16 residues long. This CDR3 is CSARDGTSGRKVEQFF. CDR3 nucleotides: TGCAGTGCTAGAGATGGGACTAGCGGGAGGAAGGTTGAGCAGTTCTTC.

DNA of the CDR3: TGTGCCAGCAGCCAAGAGGGGGATCGAGAGACCCAGTACTTC. Translated: CASSQEGDRETQYF. V is TRBV3-1 and J is TRBJ2-5; D may correspond to TRBD1 or TRBD2 (5 bases each). Trimming took 0 bases from V and 4 from J, leaving 9 bases between them. The CDR3 is 14 residues long. CDR1 LGHDT and CDR2 YNNKEL come from the germline V gene (reference sequence).

This rearrangement joins TRBV11-2 to TRBJ1-4; tentatively, D is TRBD1 (5 bases). Trimming cost V 6 bases and J 8 bases, with 16 bases left between them. Per germline, CDR1 SGHAT and CDR2 FQNNGV. CDR3 size: 14 residues. The CDR3 loop reads CASSSGRGSEKLFF. The CDR3, as DNA: TGTGCCAGCAGTTCGGGAAGGGGCAGCGAAAAACTGTTTTTT.

This clonotype was seen only a few times. This rearrangement joins TRBV29-1 to TRBJ2-5; 7 positions agree with TRBD1. The V segment lost 7 bases and the J segment 2 bases; nucleotides outside the gene matches: 4. The CDR3 consists of 12 residues. Germline V gene sequence: CDR1 SQVTM, CDR2 ANQGSEA. The CDR3 nucleotides are TGCAGCGGTTGGACAGGTCAAGAGACCCAGTACTTC. It yields the protein CSGWTGQETQYF.

This rearrangement joins TRBV6-5 to TRBJ1-2; 7 nucleotides agree with TRBD1. Germline V gene lookup returns CDR1 MNHEY and CDR2 SVGAGI. Trimming took 1 base from V and 7 from J; bases not matched to a gene: 15. The CDR3 length is 17 residues. The CDR3 DNA sequence: TGTGCCAGCAGTTACTGGAGCCCGAGACAGGGTGGGTTTGGCTACACCTTC. Amino acids: CASSYWSPRQGGFGYTF.

V and J are TRBV3-1 and TRBJ2-3, with TRBD2 identical over 10 bases. This CDR3 region has 18 residues. Trimming at V came to 2 bases and at J to 4 bases, leaving 12 bases not matched to a gene. Germline V lookup: CDR1 LGHDT, CDR2 YNNKEL (reference sequence). CDR3 nucleotides: TGTGCCAGCAGCCAATCTCTTCGGCTAGCGGGAGCAGCAGATACGCAGTATTTT. Translating it yields CASSQSLRLAGAADTQYF.